This T cell receptor beta chain comes out of a study of blood T cells in healthy people across ages. Peripheral blood was drawn, approximately 9.7 milliliters per donor. A second about 7 to 11 cycle PCR used barcoded and J-beta primers. One entry per CDR3 protein results from TCRdb running MiXCR on the 5' RACE reads. The sample includes 1,300,000 or so distinct CDR3 sequences, approximately 59% seen only once; the top ten take 6.7%. A word on this clonotype: As yet, its antigen is unknown.

General study results and limits: Greater diversity and more naive CD4+ cells were seen in long-lived donors than in aged donors.

V was pared by 0 bases and J by 13 bases, with 15 bases between. The germline V gene encodes CDR1 SQVTM and CDR2 ANQGSEA. The CDR3 runs to 12 residues. The chain joins TRBV29-1 to TRBJ2-5, with a weak D call TRBD1 (6 bases). This receptor was taken from a man younger than 35 in good health. The sequencing input was blood. CDR3 in amino acids: CSVEDLGDTPYF. The CDR3 nucleotides are TGCAGCGTTGAAGATCTTGGGGACACGCCGTACTTC.